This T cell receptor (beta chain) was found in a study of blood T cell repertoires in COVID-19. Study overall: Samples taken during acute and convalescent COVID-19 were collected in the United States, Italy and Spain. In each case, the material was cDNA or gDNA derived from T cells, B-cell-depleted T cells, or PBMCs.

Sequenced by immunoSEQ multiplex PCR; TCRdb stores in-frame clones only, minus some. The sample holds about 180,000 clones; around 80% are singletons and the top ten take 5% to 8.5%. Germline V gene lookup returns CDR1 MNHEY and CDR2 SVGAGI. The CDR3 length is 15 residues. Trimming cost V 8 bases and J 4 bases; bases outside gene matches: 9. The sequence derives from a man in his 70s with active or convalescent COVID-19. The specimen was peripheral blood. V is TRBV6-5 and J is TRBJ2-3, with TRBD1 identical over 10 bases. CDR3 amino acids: CASCGGQGTSDTQYF. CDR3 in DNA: TGTGCCAGCTGCGGGGGACAGGGGACCTCAGATACGCAGTATTTT.